The source of this TCR beta chain is a study of blood T cell repertoires in COVID-19. Across the study: COVID-19 samples collected from the United States, Italy and Spain covered acute and convalescent phases. The cDNA or gDNA used as material had been derived from T cells, B-cell-depleted T cells, or PBMCs.

The germline V and J ends were trimmed by 1 base and 13 bases, with 15 bases remaining between them. This CDR3 is 13 amino acids long. The V gene's germline CDR1 is SGHDT and CDR2 YYEEEE. Original processing notes: It was from reference gene primer amplification that nucleated cell counts were estimated. Libraries were prepared by immunoSEQ multiplex PCR; TCRdb keeps only in-frame clonotypes and omits some of them. The V and J calls and clone size were taken over from that table, and D and trimming were inferred from the DNA. The sample has about 400,000 clones; 89% are singletons. V is TRBV5-6 and J is TRBJ2-4, with a possible D match to TRBD2 (6 bases). This clonotype was obtained from a man aged 35 to 55 with acute or convalescent COVID-19. The specimen sequenced was peripheral blood. CDR3 nucleotides: TGTGCCAGCAGCTTGCCGGTTGGGGGACTCCAGTACTTC. Translating it yields CASSLPVGGLQYF.